Sequencing of this T cell receptor beta chain was carried out in a study of response to subunit inactivated influenza vaccine. Broader study findings: A suggestion made by the authors is that each seasonal influenza vaccination recruits few new T cells.

In its sample, this clonotype was seen a few times. Antigen unknown. TCRdb reprocessed the RT-PCR reads with MiXCR, giving one entry per CDR3 protein. The table shows 800,000 to 1,000,000 distinct CDR3 sequences, with around 20% occurring only once. The CDR3 sequence is 14 residues long. Germline values: CDR1 SGHTA, CDR2 FQGNSA. V gave up 5 bases and J gave up 7 bases; unmatched junction bases: 3. The chain links TRBV7-2 to TRBJ2-1; 12 bases are shared with TRBD2. The receptor was isolated from a middle-aged man who received an inactivated influenza vaccine. Source: PBMCs from blood, taken more than 4 days after vaccination. This CDR3 reads CASSTSGRSNEQFF. CDR3 coding DNA: TGTGCCAGCAGCACTAGCGGGAGGTCTAATGAGCAGTTCTTC.